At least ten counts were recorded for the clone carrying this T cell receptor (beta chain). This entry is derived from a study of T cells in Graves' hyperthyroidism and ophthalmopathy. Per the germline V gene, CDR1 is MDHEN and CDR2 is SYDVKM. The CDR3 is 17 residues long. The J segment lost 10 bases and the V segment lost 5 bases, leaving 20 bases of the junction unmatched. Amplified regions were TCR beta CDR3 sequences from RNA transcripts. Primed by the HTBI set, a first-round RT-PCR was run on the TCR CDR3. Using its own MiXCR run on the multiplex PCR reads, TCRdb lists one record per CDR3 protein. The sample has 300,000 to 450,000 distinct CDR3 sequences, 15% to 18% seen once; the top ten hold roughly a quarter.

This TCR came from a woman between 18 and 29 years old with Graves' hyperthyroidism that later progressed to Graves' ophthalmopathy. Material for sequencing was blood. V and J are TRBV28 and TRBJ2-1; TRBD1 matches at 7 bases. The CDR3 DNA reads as TGTGCCAGCAGTGCCCTCGCCCGGACAGGCTCCCTCGAGGAGCAGTTCTTC. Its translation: CASSALARTGSLEEQFF.